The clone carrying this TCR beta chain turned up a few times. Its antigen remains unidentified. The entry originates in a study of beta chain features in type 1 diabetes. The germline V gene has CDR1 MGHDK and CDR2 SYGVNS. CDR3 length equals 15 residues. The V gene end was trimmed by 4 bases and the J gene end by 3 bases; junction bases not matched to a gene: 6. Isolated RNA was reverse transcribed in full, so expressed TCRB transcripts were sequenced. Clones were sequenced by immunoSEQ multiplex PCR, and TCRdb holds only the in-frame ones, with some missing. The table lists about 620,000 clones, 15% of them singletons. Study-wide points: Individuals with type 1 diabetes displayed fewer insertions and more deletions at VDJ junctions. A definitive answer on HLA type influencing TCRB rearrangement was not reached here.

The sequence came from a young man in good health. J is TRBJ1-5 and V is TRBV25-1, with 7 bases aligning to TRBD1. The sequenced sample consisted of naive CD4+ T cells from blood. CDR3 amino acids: CASSARDSNNQPQHF. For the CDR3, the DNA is TGTGCCAGCAGTGCCCGGGACAGCAACAATCAGCCCCAGCATTTT.